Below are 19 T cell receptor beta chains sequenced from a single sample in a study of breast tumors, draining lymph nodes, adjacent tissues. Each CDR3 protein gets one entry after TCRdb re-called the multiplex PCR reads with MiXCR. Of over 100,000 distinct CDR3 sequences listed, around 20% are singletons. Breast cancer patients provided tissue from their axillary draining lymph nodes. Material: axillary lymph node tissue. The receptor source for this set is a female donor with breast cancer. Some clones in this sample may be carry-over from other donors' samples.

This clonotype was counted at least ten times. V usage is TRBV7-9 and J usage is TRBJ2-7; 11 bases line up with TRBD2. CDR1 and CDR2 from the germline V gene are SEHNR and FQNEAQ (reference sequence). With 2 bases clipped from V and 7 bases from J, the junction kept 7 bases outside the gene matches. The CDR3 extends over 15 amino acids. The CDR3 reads CASSLPRLAGREQYF. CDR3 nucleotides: TGTGCCAGCAGCTTACCCCGACTAGCGGGGCGAGAGCAGTACTTC.

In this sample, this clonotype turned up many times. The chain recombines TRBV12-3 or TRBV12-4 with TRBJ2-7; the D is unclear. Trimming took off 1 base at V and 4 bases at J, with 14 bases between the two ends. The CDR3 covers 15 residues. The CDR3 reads CASSLDGLGAYEQYF. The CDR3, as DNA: TGTGCCAGCAGTTTAGACGGTCTGGGCGCGTACGAGCAGTACTTC.

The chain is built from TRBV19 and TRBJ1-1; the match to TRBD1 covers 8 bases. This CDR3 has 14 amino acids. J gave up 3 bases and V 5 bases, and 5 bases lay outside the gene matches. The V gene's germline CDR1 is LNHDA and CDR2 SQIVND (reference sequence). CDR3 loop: CASSDRGRHTEAFF. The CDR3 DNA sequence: TGTGCCAGTAGTGACAGGGGACGGCACACTGAAGCTTTCTTT.

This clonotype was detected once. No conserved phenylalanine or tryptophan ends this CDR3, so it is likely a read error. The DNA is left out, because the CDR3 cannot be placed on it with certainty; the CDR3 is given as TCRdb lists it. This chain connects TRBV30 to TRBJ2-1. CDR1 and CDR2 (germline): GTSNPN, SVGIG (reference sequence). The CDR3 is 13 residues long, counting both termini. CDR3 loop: CAWNAGTYNERFL.

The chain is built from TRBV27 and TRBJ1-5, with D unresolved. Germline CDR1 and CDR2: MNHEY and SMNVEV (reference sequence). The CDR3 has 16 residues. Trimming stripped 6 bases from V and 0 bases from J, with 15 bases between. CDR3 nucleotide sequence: TGTGCCAGCAGCCCAACAACTGGGGTTAGCAATCAGCCCCAGCATTTT. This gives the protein CASSPTTGVSNQPQHF.

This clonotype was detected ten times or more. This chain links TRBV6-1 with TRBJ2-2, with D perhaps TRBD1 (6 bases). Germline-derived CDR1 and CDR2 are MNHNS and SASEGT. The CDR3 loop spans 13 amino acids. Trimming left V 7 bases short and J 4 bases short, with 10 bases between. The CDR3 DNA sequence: TGTGCCAGCACTTGGACAGTCACCGGGGAGCTGTTTTTT. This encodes CASTWTVTGELFF.

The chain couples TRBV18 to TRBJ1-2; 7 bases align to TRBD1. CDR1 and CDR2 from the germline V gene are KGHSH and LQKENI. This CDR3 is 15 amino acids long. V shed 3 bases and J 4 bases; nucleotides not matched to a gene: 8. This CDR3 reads CASSPSDREGYGYTF. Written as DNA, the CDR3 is TGTGCCAGCTCACCCTCCGACAGGGAGGGCTATGGCTACACCTTC.

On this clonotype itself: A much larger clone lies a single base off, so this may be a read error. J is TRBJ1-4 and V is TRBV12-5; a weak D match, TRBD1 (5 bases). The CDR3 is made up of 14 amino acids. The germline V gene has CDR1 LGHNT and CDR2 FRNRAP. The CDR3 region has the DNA TGTGCCAGCAGTTCCCGGGGGATTATTGAAAAACTGTTTTTT. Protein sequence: CASSSRGIIEKLFF.

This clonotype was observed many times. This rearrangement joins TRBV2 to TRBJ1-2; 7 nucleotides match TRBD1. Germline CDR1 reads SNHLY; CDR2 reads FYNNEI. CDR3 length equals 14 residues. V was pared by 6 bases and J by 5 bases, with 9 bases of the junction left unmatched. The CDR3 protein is CASSRDSLGYGYTF. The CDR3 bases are TGTGCCAGCAGCCGGGACAGCCTAGGATATGGCTACACCTTC.

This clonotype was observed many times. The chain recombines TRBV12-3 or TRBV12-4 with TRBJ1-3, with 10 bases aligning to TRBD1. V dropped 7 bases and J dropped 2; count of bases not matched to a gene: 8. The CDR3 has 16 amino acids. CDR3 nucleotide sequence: TGTGCCAGCATTTCAGTAGGGACAGGGGCTGGAAACACCATATATTTT. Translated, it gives CASISVGTGAGNTIYF.

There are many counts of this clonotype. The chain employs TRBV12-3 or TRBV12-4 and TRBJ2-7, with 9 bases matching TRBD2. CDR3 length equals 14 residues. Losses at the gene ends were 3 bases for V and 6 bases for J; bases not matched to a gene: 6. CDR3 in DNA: TGTGCCAGCAGTTTTGGGGGGACTAGCTCCGAGCAGTACTTC. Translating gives CASSFGGTSSEQYF.

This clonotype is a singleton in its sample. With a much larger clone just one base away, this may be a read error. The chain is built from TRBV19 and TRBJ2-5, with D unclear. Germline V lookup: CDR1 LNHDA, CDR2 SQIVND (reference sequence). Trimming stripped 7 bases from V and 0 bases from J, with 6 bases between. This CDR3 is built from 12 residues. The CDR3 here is CASNEYQETQYF. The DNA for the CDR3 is TGTGCCAGTAATGAGTACCAAGAGACCCAGTACTTC. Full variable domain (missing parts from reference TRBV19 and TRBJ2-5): DGGITQSPKYLFRKEGQNVTLSCEQNLNHDAMYWYRQDPGQGLRLIYYSQIVNDFQKGDIAEGYSVSREKKESFPLTVTSAQKNPTAFYLCASNEYQETQYFGPGTRLLVL.

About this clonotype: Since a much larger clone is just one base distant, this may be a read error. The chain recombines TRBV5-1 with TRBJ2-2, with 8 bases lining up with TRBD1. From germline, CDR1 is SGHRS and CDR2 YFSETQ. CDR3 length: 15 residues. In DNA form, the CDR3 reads TGCGCCAGCAGATTAGGGACAGGCGGGACCGGGGAGCTGTCTTTT. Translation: CASRLGTGGTGELSF.

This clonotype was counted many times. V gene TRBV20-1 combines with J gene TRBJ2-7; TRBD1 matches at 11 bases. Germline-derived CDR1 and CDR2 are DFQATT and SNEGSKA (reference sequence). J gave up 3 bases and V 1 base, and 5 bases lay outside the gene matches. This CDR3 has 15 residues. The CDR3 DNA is TGCAGTGCTAGAGGAGGGACAGGGGGGAACTACGAGCAGTACTTC. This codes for CSARGGTGGNYEQYF.

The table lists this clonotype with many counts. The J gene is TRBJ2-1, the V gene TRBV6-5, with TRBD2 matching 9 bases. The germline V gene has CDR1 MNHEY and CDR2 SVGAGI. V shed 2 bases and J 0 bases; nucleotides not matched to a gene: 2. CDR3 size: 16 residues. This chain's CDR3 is CASSYRTSASYNEQFF. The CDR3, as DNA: TGTGCCAGCAGTTACAGGACTAGCGCCTCCTACAATGAGCAGTTCTTC.

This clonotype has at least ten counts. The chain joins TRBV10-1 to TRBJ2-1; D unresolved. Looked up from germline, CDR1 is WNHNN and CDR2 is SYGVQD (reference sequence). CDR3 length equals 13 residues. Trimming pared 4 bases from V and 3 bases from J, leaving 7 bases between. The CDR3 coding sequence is TGCGCCAGCAGTGTCGGGCGCTACAATGAGCAGTTCTTC. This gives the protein CASSVGRYNEQFF.

The chain's CDR3 is CASSQSGRSTNEQFF. CDR3 coding DNA: TGTGCCAGCAGCCAAAGCGGGAGGAGTACTAATGAGCAGTTCTTC. The V gene is TRBV11-3, the J gene TRBJ2-1; 9 bases are a match to TRBD2. The V segment lost 5 bases and the J segment 7 bases; nucleotides outside the gene matches: 9. CDR1 is SGHNT and CDR2 is YENEEA in the germline V gene. The CDR3 contains 15 residues.

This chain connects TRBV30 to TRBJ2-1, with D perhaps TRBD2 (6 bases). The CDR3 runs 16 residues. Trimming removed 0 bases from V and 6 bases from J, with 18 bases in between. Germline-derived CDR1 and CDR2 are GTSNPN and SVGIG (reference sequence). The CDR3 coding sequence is TGTGCCTGGAGTGTAGGGCTAACGGGAGTTCGCAATGAGCAGTTCTTC. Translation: CAWSVGLTGVRNEQFF.

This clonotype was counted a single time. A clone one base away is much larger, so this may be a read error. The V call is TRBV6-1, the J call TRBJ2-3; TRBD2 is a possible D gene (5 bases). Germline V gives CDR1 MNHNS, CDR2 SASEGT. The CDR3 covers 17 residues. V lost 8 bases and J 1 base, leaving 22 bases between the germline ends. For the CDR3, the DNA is TGTGCCAGCGCTACCCCAGGAGGAGGACGTGGCACAGATACGCAGTATTTT. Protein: CASATPGGGRGTDTQYF.